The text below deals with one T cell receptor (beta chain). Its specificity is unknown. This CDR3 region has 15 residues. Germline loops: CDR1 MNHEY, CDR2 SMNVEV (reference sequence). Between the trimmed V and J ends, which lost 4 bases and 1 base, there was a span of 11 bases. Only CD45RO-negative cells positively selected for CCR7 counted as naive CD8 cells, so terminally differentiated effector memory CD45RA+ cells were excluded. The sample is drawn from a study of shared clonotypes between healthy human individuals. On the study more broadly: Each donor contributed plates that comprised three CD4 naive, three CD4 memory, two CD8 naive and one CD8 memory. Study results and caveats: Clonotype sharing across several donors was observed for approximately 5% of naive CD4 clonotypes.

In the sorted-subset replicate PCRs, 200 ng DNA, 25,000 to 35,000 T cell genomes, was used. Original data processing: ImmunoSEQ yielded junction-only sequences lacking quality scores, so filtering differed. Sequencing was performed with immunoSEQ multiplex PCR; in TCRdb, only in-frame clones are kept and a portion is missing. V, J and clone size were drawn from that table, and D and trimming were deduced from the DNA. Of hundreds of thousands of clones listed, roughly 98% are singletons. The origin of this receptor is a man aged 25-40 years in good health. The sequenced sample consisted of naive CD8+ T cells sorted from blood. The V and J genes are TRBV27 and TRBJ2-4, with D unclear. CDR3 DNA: TGTGCCAGCAGTTCCAGGTTCTTGGCCAAAAACATTCAGTACTTC. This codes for CASSSRFLAKNIQYF.